This T cell receptor beta chain was identified in a study of Ad26.COV2.S vaccination and SARS-CoV-2 variants. Study results and limitations: Breadth and depth estimates from TCRs may understate total T cell responses.

The treatment: roughly 18 received Ad26.COV2.S at low or high dose, single or two shots; about 5 received placebo; per-sample allocation not given. Sampling occurred on day 63 after the first vaccine or placebo injection. Concerning this clone: The antigen is not known.

Assay: immunoSEQ multiplex PCR; the TCRdb copy retains only in-frame clones and omits some. The sample records approximately 360,000 clones, around four fifths being singletons. The sequencing here drew on peripheral blood, taken in a trial of Ad26.COV2.S vaccine versus placebo. The TCR sequence derives from a person between 18 and 60 years old who received the Ad26.COV2.S COVID-19 vaccine or a placebo.

The CDR3: CASRRLLSTDTQYF. CDR3 DNA sequence: TGTGCCAGCAGGAGACTCCTTAGCACAGATACGCAGTATTTT. The rearrangement uses TRBV27 and TRBJ2-3; D is uncertain. Germline CDR1 is MNHEY and CDR2 is SMNVEV (reference sequence). CDR3 length: 14 amino acids. V was trimmed by 6 bases and J by 0 bases, leaving 10 bases between them.